The present TCR beta chain was sequenced within a study of T-cell memory formation after mild COVID-19. About the research overall: Among the donors, TCR clusters were largely specific to each donor.

TCRdb ran MiXCR on the 5' RACE reads and lists one entry per CDR3 protein. The table has about 340,000 distinct CDR3 sequences, around 20% seen once. The germline gives CDR1 DFQATT, CDR2 SNEGSKA (reference sequence). Trimming shortened V by 3 bases and J by 2 bases, and 14 bases separated the two germline ends. The CDR3 has 14 residues. Findings and caveats of the study: In pre-infection memory, a portion of responding clones appeared, which suggested that cross-reactive memory joined. Contracting clones from day 15 to 85 showed balanced CD4/CD8; later expanders favored CD4+.

As to this clonotype: What it binds is unknown.

J is TRBJ2-7 and V is TRBV20-1, with D tentatively TRBD1 or TRBD2 (6 bases each). The source of this sequence is an adult woman who had mild COVID-19 (a few samples of this study predate the infection). Cell type and time point are not known. The specimen was PBMCs or a T cell subset sorted from them (not recorded which). In DNA, the CDR3 is TGCAGTGCTAGCGGGGGCGGAATGGCCTACGAGCAGTACTTC. This codes for CSASGGGMAYEQYF.